The 14 T cell receptor beta chains given below trace back to one sample, sequenced in a study of technical replicates of blood from a handful of donors. Assay used: immunoSEQ multiplex PCR; TCRdb lists only in-frame clones, some missing. Of some 87,000 clones listed, about 96% are singletons. The sample consisted of T cells isolated from PBMCs. These receptor sequences come from a human donor in good health.

The V and J genes are TRBV7-2 and TRBJ2-1, with D perhaps matching TRBD2 (6 bases). V gave up 5 bases and J gave up 7 bases, with 21 bases separating them. Germline assignment: CDR1 SGHTA and CDR2 FQGNSA. The CDR3 has 16 residues. In DNA, the CDR3 is TGTGCCAGCAGCCCACTTGGATCTCGGGAGAGGAATGAGCAGTTCTTC. Translating it yields CASSPLGSRERNEQFF.

The chain carries TRBV5-6 and TRBJ1-2; 7 positions match TRBD1. V was clipped by 6 bases and J by 8 bases; unmatched bases: 7. Germline V gene sequence: CDR1 SGHDT, CDR2 YYEEEE. The CDR3 spans 12 residues. CDR3 bases: TGTGCCAGCACCTACCAAGGGGGCGGCTACACCTTC. Translation: CASTYQGGGYTF.

This clone is a singleton in its sample. The chain recombines TRBV12-5 with TRBJ2-1; 10 bases are a match to TRBD2. The CDR3 runs to 18 residues. Unmatched junction bases numbered 13, after V lost 0 bases and J lost 8 bases. Germline values: CDR1 LGHNT, CDR2 FRNRAP. Written as DNA, the CDR3 is TGTGCTAGTGGTTTGGTACCCAGTGAAGCGGGAGGGCCTGATGAGCAGTTCTTC. It codes for CASGLVPSEAGGPDEQFF.

The rearrangement uses TRBV5-1 and TRBJ2-1, with 9 bases identical to TRBD2. The CDR3 has 17 amino acids. Per the germline V gene, CDR1 is SGHRS and CDR2 is YFSETQ. V shed 2 bases, J shed 0 bases, and the junction held 6 bases outside the gene matches. CDR3 in amino acids: CASSFGSSGNSYNEQFF. The DNA of the CDR3 is TGCGCCAGCAGCTTCGGATCTAGCGGGAACTCCTACAATGAGCAGTTCTTC.

This sequence joins TRBV25-1 and TRBJ1-1; D is ambiguous. Trimming stripped 7 bases from V and 2 bases from J, with 11 bases between. Germline V gene data show CDR1 as MGHDK and CDR2 as SYGVNS. This CDR3 comprises 13 residues. CDR3 region: CASTTTGNTEAFF. The CDR3 DNA sequence: TGTGCCAGCACCACCACGGGAAACACTGAAGCTTTCTTT.

V usage is TRBV6-1 and J usage is TRBJ1-1; D remains ambiguous. Trimming stripped 2 bases from V and 4 bases from J, with 11 bases between. The CDR3 runs 14 residues. Germline CDR1 and CDR2: MNHNS and SASEGT. The CDR3 DNA reads as TGTGCCAGCAGTGAATTACGGTTGGTCACTGAAGCTTTCTTT. It encodes CASSELRLVTEAFF.

This chain connects TRBV29-1 to TRBJ1-1; D is unclear. Germline V CDR1 and CDR2: SQVTM, ANQGSEA. The V end lost 7 bases, the J end lost 2 bases, and 14 bases lay between the germline ends. This CDR3 comprises 13 residues. Written as DNA, the CDR3 is TGCAGCGCGAAAATACAGATTAACACTGAAGCTTTCTTT. This sequence encodes CSAKIQINTEAFF.

The chain joins TRBV18 to TRBJ2-1; no reliable D call. This CDR3 is built from 16 residues. Germline V CDR1 and CDR2: KGHSH, LQKENI. V was trimmed by 0 bases and J by 7 bases, leaving 16 bases between them. In DNA, the CDR3 is TGTGCCAGCTCACCACCGTACGGTAGTGATTGGAATGAGCAGTTCTTC. The encoded protein is CASSPPYGSDWNEQFF.

The chain uses TRBV6-5 and TRBJ1-1; unclear D gene. Trimming cost V 2 bases and J 5 bases, with 12 bases left between them. The CDR3 is made up of 14 amino acids. Germline-derived CDR1 and CDR2 are MNHEY and SVGAGI. The CDR3 reads CASSYGIRGTEAFF. The DNA for the CDR3 is TGTGCCAGCAGTTACGGTATAAGAGGGACTGAAGCTTTCTTT.

This clone was detected once. The chain recombines TRBV28 with TRBJ2-1; TRBD1 might be the D (5 bases). V was trimmed by 0 bases and J by 5 bases, leaving 17 bases between them. CDR3 length: 17 residues. Germline CDR1 MDHEN, CDR2 SYDVKM. The CDR3: CASSLWEGVNPNNEQFF. For the CDR3, the DNA is TGTGCCAGCAGTTTATGGGAAGGGGTCAACCCGAACAATGAGCAGTTCTTC. Using reference TRBV28 and TRBJ2-1 for the parts outside the CDR3, the full variable domain is DVKVTQSSRYLVKRTGEKVFLECVQDMDHENMFWYRQDPGLGLRLIYFSYDVKMKEKGDIPEGYSVSREKKERFSLILESASTNQTSMYLCASSLWEGVNPNNEQFFGPGTRLTVL.

The chain recombines TRBV29-1 with TRBJ2-5, with D hard to call. The CDR3 loop spans 12 amino acids. From germline, CDR1 is SQVTM and CDR2 ANQGSEA. V was trimmed by 8 bases and J by 2 bases, leaving 12 bases between them. The CDR3 DNA follows: TGCAGCTTCCGACACGGACAAGAGACCCAGTACTTC. Its translation is CSFRHGQETQYF.

This rearrangement joins TRBV9 to TRBJ2-1; 7 positions match TRBD1. The CDR3 sequence is 16 residues long. With V trimmed by 4 bases and J by 4 bases, 11 bases remained unmatched. In germline, CDR1 is SGDLS, CDR2 YYNGEE. CDR3 DNA: TGTGCCAGCAGCTCCCCATGGGACAGAACATACAATGAGCAGTTCTTC. It encodes CASSSPWDRTYNEQFF. Looking up the rest from reference TRBV9 and TRBJ2-1 gives the full variable domain: DSGVTQTPKHLITATGQRVTLRCSPRSGDLSVYWYQQSLDQGLQFLIQYYNGEERAKGNILERFSAQQFPDLHSELNLSSLELGDSALYFCASSSPWDRTYNEQFFGPGTRLTVL.

The chain joins TRBV25-1 to TRBJ2-1; TRBD1 matches at 10 bases. The junction had 8 bases not matched to a gene; V was cut back by 5 bases and J by 7 bases. The CDR3 has 15 residues. Germline V lookup: CDR1 MGHDK, CDR2 SYGVNS. Here the CDR3 reads CASSPRTGGFNEQFF. For the CDR3, the DNA is TGTGCCAGCAGTCCCCGGACAGGGGGGTTTAATGAGCAGTTCTTC.

The J gene is TRBJ2-7, the V gene TRBV10-3, with 7 bases fitting TRBD2. The germline V gene encodes CDR1 ENHRY and CDR2 SYGVKD. V trimming: 2 bases; J trimming: 5 bases; junction bases outside the gene matches: 6. The CDR3 sequence is 14 residues long. The CDR3 loop is CAISEGREADEQYF. CDR3 DNA sequence: TGTGCCATCAGTGAGGGGAGGGAGGCGGACGAGCAGTACTTC.